This TCR beta chain was captured in a study of blood T cells in healthy people across ages. General study points: Using unsorted PBMCs precluded a conclusive naive versus antigen-experienced comparison. TCR beta diversity per million T cells fell roughly linearly with age.

This clonotype appeared once. Its antigen is not identified. CDR1 is SGHTA, CDR2 FQGTGA, per germline. V shed 1 base and J shed 11 bases, with 17 bases lying between them. This CDR3 is 14 amino acids long. Using a J-beta primer mix together with a sample-barcoded 5' primer, a second PCR was run for roughly 6 to 11 cycles. Each CDR3 protein is one row after TCRdb ran MiXCR on the 5' RACE reads. The sample holds hundreds of thousands of distinct CDR3 sequences, roughly 50% seen once. The chain links TRBV7-3 to TRBJ2-5; D uncertain. The sequence was obtained from a woman aged 60-75 years in good health. Input material: blood. CDR3 DNA sequence: TGTGCCAGCAGCTTAATGGCCGCGGTCGATGAGCAGTACTTC. Protein: CASSLMAAVDEQYF.